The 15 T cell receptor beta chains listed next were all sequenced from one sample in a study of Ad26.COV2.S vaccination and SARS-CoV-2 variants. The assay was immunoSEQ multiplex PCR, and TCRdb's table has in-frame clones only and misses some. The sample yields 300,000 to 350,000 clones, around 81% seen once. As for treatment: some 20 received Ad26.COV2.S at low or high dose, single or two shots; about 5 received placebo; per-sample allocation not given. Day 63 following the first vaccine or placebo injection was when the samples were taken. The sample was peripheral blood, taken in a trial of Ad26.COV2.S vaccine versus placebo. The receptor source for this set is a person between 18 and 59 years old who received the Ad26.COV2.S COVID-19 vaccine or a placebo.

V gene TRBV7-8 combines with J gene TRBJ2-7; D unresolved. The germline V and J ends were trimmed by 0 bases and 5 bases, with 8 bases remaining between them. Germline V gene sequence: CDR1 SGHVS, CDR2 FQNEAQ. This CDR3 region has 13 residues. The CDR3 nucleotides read TGTGCCAGCAGCTTAGCATCGACAAACGAGCAGTACTTC. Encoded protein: CASSLASTNEQYF.

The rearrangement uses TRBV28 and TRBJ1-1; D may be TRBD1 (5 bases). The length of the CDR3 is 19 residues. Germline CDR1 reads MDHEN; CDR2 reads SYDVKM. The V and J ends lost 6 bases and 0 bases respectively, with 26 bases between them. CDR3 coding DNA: TGTGCCAGCAGGAGCAGCCCTCCATGGGACGTACCAATGAACACTGAAGCTTTCTTT. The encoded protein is CASRSSPPWDVPMNTEAFF.

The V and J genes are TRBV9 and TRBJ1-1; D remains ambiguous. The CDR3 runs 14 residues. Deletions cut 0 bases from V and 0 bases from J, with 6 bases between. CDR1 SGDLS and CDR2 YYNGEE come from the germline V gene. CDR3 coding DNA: TGTGCCAGCAGCGTAGCCGCTATGAACACTGAAGCTTTCTTT. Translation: CASSVAAMNTEAFF.

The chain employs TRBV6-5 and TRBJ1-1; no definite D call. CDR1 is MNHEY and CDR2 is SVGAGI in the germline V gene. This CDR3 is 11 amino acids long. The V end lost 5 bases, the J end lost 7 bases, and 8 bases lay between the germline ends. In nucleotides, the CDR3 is TGTGCCAGCAGTCAGACATTTGAAGCTTTCTTT. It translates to CASSQTFEAFF.

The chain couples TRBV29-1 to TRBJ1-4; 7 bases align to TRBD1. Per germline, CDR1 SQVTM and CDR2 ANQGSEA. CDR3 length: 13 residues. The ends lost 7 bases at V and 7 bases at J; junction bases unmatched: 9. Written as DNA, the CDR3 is TGCAGCGCCGGAGGGGGCGGTAGTGAAAAACTGTTTTTT. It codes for CSAGGGGSEKLFF. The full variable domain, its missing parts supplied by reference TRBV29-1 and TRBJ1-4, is SAVISQKPSRDICQRGTSLTIQCQVDSQVTMMFWYRQQPGQSLTLIATANQGSEATYESGFVIDKFPISRPNLTFSTLTVSNMSPEDSSIYLCSAGGGGSEKLFFGSGTQLSVL.

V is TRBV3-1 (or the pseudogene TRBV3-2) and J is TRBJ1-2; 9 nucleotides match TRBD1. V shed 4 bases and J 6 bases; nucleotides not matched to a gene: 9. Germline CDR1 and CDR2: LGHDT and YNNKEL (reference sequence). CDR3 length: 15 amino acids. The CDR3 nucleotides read TGTGCCAGCAGCCCGGGGACAGGGTGGGATGATGGCTACACCTTC. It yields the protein CASSPGTGWDDGYTF.

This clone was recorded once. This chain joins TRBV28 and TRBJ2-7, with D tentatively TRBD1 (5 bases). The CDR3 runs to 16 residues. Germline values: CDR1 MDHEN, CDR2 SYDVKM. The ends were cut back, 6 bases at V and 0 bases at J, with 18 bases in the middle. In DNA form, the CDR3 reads TGTGCCAGCAGCCACTGGGCGGCAGGGTCCTCCTACGAGCAGTACTTC. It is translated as CASSHWAAGSSYEQYF. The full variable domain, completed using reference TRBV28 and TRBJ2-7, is DVKVTQSSRYLVKRTGEKVFLECVQDMDHENMFWYRQDPGLGLRLIYFSYDVKMKEKGDIPEGYSVSREKKERFSLILESASTNQTSMYLCASSHWAAGSSYEQYFGPGTRLTVT.

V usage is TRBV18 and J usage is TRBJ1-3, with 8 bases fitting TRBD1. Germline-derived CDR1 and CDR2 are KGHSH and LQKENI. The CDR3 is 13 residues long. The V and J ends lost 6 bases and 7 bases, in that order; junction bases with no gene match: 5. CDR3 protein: CASSRDRKNTIYF. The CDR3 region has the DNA TGTGCCAGCTCTCGGGACAGGAAGAACACCATATATTTT. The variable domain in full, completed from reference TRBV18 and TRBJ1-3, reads NAGVMQNPRHLVRRRGQEARLRCSPMKGHSHVYWYRQLPEEGLKFMVYLQKENIIDESGMPKERFSAEFPKEGPSILRIQQVVRGDSAAYFCASSRDRKNTIYFGEGSWLTVV.

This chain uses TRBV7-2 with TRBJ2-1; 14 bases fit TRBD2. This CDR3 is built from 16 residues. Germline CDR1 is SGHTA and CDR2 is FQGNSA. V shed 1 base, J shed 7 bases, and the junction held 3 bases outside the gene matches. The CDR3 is CASSLVGTSGGNEQFF. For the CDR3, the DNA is TGTGCCAGCAGCTTAGTGGGGACTAGCGGGGGAAATGAGCAGTTCTTC. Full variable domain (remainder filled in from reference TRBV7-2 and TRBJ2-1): GAGVSQSPSNKVTEKGKDVELRCDPISGHTALYWYRQSLGQGLEFLIYFQGNSAPDKSGLPSDRFSAERTGGSVSTLTIQRTQQEDSAVYLCASSLVGTSGGNEQFFGPGTRLTVL.

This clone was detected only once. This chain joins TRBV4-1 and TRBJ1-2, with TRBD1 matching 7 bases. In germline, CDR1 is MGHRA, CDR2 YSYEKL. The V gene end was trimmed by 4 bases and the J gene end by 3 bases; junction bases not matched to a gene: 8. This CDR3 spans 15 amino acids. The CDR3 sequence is CASSLKTGWDYGYTF. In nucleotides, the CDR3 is TGCGCCAGCAGCCTGAAGACAGGGTGGGACTATGGCTACACCTTC.

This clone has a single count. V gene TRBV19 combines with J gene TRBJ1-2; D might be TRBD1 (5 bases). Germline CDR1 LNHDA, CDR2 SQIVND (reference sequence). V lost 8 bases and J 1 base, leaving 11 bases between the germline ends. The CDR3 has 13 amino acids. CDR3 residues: CASRDGNNYGYTF. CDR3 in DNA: TGTGCCAGTCGGGACGGAAATAACTATGGCTACACCTTC.

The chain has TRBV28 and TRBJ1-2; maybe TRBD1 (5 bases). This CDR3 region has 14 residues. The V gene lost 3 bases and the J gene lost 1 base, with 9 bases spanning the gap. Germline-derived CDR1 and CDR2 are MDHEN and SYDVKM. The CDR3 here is CASSFQGFNYGYTF. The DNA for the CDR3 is TGTGCCAGCAGTTTTCAGGGTTTTAACTATGGCTACACCTTC.

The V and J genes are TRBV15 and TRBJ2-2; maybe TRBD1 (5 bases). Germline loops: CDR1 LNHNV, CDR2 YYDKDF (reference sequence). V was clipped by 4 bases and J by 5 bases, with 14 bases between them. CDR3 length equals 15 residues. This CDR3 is CATSTGRGRTGELFF. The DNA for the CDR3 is TGTGCCACCAGCACTGGAAGGGGAAGAACCGGGGAGCTGTTTTTT. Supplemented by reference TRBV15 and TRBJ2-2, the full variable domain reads DAMVIQNPRYQVTQFGKPVTLSCSQTLNHNVMYWYQQKSSQAPKLLFHYYDKDFNNEADTPDNFQSRRPNTSFCFLDIRSPGLGDTAMYLCATSTGRGRTGELFFGEGSRLTVL.

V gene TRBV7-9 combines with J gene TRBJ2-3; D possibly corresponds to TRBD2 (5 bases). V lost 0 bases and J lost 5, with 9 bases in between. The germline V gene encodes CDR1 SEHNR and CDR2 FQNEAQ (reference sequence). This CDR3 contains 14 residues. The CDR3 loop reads CASSLAGDQDTQYF. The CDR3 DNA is TGTGCCAGCAGCTTAGCCGGGGATCAAGATACGCAGTATTTT.

DNA for the CDR3: TGTGCCAGCAGCATCACAGGGGGCACCGGGGAGCTGTTTTTT. Its translation is CASSITGGTGELFF. The chain carries TRBV25-1 and TRBJ2-2; 8 bases map to TRBD1. Per the germline V gene, CDR1 is MGHDK and CDR2 is SYGVNS. The V and J ends lost 6 bases and 4 bases, in that order; junction bases with no gene match: 4. The CDR3 contains 14 residues.